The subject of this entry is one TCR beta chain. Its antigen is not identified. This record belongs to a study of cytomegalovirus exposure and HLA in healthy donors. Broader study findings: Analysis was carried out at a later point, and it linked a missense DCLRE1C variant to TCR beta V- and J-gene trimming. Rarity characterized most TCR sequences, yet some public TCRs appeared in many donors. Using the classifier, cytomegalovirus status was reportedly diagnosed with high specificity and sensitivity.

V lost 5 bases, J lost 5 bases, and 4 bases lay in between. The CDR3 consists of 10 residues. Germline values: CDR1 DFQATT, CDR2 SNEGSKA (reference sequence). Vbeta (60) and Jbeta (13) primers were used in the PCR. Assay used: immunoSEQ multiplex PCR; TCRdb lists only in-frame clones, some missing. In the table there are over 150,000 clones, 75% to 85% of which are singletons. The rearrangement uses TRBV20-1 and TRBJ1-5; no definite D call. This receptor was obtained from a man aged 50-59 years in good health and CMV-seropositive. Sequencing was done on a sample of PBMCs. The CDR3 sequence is CSAADQPQHF. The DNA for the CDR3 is TGCAGTGCTGCGGATCAGCCCCAGCATTTT.